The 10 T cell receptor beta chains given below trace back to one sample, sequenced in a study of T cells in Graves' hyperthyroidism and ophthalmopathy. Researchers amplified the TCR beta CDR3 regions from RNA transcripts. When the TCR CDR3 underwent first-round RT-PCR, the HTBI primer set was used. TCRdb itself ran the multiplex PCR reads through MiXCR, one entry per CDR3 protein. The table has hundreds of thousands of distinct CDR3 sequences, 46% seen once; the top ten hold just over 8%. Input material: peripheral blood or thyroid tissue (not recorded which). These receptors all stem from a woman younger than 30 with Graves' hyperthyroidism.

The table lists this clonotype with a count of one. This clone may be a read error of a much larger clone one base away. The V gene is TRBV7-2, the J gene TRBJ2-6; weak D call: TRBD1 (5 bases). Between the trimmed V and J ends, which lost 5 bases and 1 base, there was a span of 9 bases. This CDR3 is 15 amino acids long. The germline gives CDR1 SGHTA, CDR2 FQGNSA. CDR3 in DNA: TGTGCCAGCAGCCTACAGGATTCTGGGGCCAACGTCCTGACTTTC. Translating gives CASSLQDSGANVLTF. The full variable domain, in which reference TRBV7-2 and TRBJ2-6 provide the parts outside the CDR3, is GAGVSQSPSNKVTEKGKDVELRCDPISGHTALYWYRQSLGQGLEFLIYFQGNSAPDKSGLPSDRFSAERTGGSVSTLTIQRTQQEDSAVYLCASSLQDSGANVLTFGAGSRLTVL.

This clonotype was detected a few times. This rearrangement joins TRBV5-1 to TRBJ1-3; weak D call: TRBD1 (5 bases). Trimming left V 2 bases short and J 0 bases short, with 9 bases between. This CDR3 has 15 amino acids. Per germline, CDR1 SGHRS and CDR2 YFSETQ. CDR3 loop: CASSFQGNSGNTIYF. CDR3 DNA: TGCGCCAGCAGCTTTCAGGGTAACTCTGGAAACACCATATATTTT. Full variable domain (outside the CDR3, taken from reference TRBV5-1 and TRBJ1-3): KAGVTQTPRYLIKTRGQQVTLSCSPISGHRSVSWYQQTPGQGLQFLFEYFSETQRNKGNFPGRFSGRQFSNSRSEMNVSTLELGDSALYLCASSFQGNSGNTIYFGEGSWLTVV.

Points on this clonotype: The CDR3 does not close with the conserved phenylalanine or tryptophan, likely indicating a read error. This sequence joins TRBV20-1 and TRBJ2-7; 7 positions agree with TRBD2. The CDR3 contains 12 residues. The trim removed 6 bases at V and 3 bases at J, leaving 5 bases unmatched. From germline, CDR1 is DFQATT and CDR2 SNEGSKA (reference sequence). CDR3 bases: TGCAGTGCAATAGCGGGCGGCTACGAGCAGTACTGC. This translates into CSAIAGGYEQYC.

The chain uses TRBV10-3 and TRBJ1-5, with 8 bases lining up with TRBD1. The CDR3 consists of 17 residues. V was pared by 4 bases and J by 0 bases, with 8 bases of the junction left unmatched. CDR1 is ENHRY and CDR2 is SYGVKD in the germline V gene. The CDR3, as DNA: TGTGCCATCAGTGTAGGGACAGGAGACTTTAGCAATCAGCCCCAGCATTTT. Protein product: CAISVGTGDFSNQPQHF.

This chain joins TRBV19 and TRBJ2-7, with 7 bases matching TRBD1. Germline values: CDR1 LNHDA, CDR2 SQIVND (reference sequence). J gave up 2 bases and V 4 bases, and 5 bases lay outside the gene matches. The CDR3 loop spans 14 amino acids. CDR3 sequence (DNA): TGTGCCAGTAGTACCGGGACAGACACCTACGAGCAGTACTTC. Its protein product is CASSTGTDTYEQYF.

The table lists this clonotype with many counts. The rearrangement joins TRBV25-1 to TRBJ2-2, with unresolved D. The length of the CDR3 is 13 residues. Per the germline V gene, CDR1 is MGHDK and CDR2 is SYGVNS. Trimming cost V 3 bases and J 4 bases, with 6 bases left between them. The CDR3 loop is CASSDVATGELFF. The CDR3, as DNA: TGTGCCAGCAGTGATGTGGCCACCGGGGAGCTGTTTTTT.

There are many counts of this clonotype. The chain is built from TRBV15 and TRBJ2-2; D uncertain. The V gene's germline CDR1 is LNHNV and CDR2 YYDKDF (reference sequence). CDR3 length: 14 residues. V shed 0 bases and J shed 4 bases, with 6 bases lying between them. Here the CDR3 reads CATSRDRTTGELFF. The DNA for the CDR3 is TGTGCCACCAGCAGAGACAGAACCACCGGGGAGCTGTTTTTT.

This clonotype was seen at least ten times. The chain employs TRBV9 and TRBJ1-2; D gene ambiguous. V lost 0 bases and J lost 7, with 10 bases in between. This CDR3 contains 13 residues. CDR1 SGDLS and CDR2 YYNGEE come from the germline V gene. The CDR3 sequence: CASSVASLGGYTF. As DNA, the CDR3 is TGTGCCAGCAGCGTAGCCAGTCTTGGTGGCTACACCTTC.

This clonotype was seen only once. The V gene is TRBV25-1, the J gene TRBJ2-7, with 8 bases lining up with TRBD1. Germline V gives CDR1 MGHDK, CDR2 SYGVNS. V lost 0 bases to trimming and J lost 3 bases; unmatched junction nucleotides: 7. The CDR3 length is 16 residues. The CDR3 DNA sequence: TGTGCCAGCAGTGAATATTTCGGACAGGGTGGCTACGAGCAGTACTTC. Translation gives CASSEYFGQGGYEQYF.

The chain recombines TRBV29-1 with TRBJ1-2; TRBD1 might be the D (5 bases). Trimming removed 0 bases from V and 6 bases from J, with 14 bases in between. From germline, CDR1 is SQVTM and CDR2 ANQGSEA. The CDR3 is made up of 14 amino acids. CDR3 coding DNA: TGCAGCGTTGAAGATCCTTGGGGAGGGGATGGCTACACCTTC. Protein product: CSVEDPWGGDGYTF. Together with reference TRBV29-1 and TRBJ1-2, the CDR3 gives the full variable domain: SAVISQKPSRDICQRGTSLTIQCQVDSQVTMMFWYRQQPGQSLTLIATANQGSEATYESGFVIDKFPISRPNLTFSTLTVSNMSPEDSSIYLCSVEDPWGGDGYTFGSGTRLTVV.